This T cell receptor (beta chain) stems from a study of regulatory T cells in long-lasting Graves disease. Study in general: Graves' patients who were just diagnosed had used antithyroid drugs for under 3 months.

The table lists this clonotype with many counts. Both iRepertoire HTBI primers and Arm-PCR of CDR3 regions were used to build the TCR beta libraries. TCRdb analysed the multiplex PCR reads with MiXCR anew, one entry per CDR3 protein. The sample carries over 400,000 distinct CDR3 sequences, 11% to 15% recorded once. The CDR3 runs 13 residues. CDR1 is SQVTM, CDR2 ANQGSEA, per germline. The V end lost 3 bases, the J end lost 4 bases, and 12 bases lay between the germline ends. Time point described: newly diagnosed GD, antithyroid drugs for less than 3 months. Scientists built the TCR library using RNA that was extracted from PBMCs. These data were likewise used in another study, on T cells in Graves' hyperthyroidism and ophthalmopathy.

The genes are TRBV29-1 and TRBJ1-2; D not resolved. The clonotype comes from a woman between 50 and 59 years old with Graves disease. Here the sequenced sample was peripheral blood mononuclear cells (PBMCs), taken at new diagnosis, from a patient treated with antithyroid drugs. CDR3 in DNA: TGCAGCGTTGAGTCCGATGGCGGCTATGGCTACACCTTC. Amino acid sequence: CSVESDGGYGYTF.